The 15 T cell receptor beta chains below come from one sample, sequenced in a study of blood T cell repertoires in COVID-19. Using immunoSEQ multiplex PCR, the repertoire was profiled, and TCRdb retains in-frame clones only, with some absent. The table shows roughly 110,000 clones, with around 88% occurring only once. The material sequenced was peripheral blood. These receptors were taken from a man aged 50 to 59 with active or convalescent COVID-19.

V is TRBV30 and J is TRBJ1-1; D not certain. The CDR3 totals 13 residues. Trimming stripped 1 base from V and 2 bases from J, with 8 bases between. Germline lookup yields CDR1 GTSNPN and CDR2 SVGIG (reference sequence). The CDR3 region has the DNA TGTGCCTGGAGTGGAACAGCTAACACTGAAGCTTTCTTT. This encodes CAWSGTANTEAFF.

This clone was seen only a few times. This chain links TRBV6-4 with TRBJ2-6, with 8 bases fitting TRBD1. The V and J ends lost 6 bases and 0 bases, in that order; junction bases with no gene match: 4. CDR1 and CDR2 from the germline V gene are MRHNA and SNTAGT. The CDR3 is made up of 16 amino acids. DNA of the CDR3: TGTGCCAGCAGCGGGACAGGCTCCTCTGGGGCCAACGTCCTGACTTTC. Residues: CASSGTGSSGANVLTF.

V usage is TRBV5-8 and J usage is TRBJ1-1; D remains unclear. From germline, CDR1 is SGHTS and CDR2 YDEGEE. Deletions cut 7 bases from V and 3 bases from J, with 16 bases between. The CDR3 has 14 residues. CDR3 coding DNA: TGTGCCAGCTCTCTCGCATGGAGGTACACTGAAGCTTTCTTT. Its translation is CASSLAWRYTEAFF. The variable domain in full, completed from reference TRBV5-8 and TRBJ1-1, reads EAGVTQSPTHLIKTRGQQATLRCSPISGHTSVYWYQQALGLGLQFLLWYDEGEERNRGNFPPRFSGRQFPNYSSELNVNALELEDSALYLCASSLAWRYTEAFFGQGTRLTVV.

The chain has TRBV6-5 and TRBJ2-1; 10 nucleotides agree with TRBD1. From germline, CDR1 is MNHEY and CDR2 SVGAGI. V was clipped by 1 base and J by 4 bases; unmatched bases: 4. This CDR3 is built from 16 residues. In DNA, the CDR3 is TGTGCCAGCAGTTACTTACGGGGACAGGGGTACAATGAGCAGTTCTTC. Protein sequence: CASSYLRGQGYNEQFF.

This chain connects TRBV9 to TRBJ2-1; 12 positions match TRBD2. With 0 bases clipped from V and 8 bases from J, the junction kept 6 bases outside the gene matches. The CDR3 is 16 residues long. The V gene's germline CDR1 is SGDLS and CDR2 YYNGEE. Here the CDR3 reads CASSVGLAGGWDEQFF. The DNA of the CDR3 is TGTGCCAGCAGCGTAGGCCTAGCGGGAGGGTGGGATGAGCAGTTCTTC.

The genes are TRBV7-9 and TRBJ2-7, with D hard to call. In germline, CDR1 is SEHNR, CDR2 FQNEAQ (reference sequence). Trimming pared 10 bases from V and 2 bases from J, leaving 12 bases between. The CDR3 totals 12 residues. DNA for the CDR3: TGTGCCACCTCCCTGAGCGCCTACGAGCAGTACTTC. Residues: CATSLSAYEQYF.

The chain links TRBV9 to TRBJ2-2; D uncertain. The length of the CDR3 is 16 residues. With 4 bases removed from V and 4 bases from J, the gap between germline ends came to 17 bases. Germline V gene lookup returns CDR1 SGDLS and CDR2 YYNGEE. The CDR3 bases are TGTGCCAGCAGCCCCCGAAGCAGGAAAGCCACCGGGGAGCTGTTTTTT. Residues: CASSPRSRKATGELFF.

The rearrangement joins TRBV4-3 to TRBJ2-1, with 12 bases identical to TRBD2. Germline CDR1 and CDR2: LGHNA and YSLEER. The V segment lost 0 bases and the J segment 3 bases; nucleotides outside the gene matches: 6. The CDR3 contains 18 residues. The CDR3 protein is CASSQDDLAGGSYNEQFF. The CDR3 bases are TGCGCCAGCAGCCAAGATGATCTAGCGGGAGGGAGCTACAATGAGCAGTTCTTC.

The chain recombines TRBV30 with TRBJ2-1, with 7 bases matching TRBD2. Germline loops: CDR1 GTSNPN, CDR2 SVGIG (reference sequence). V was pared by 0 bases and J by 7 bases, with 12 bases of the junction left unmatched. The CDR3 has 16 residues. In DNA form, the CDR3 reads TGTGCCTGGAGTGTAAAAGTGGGAGGGCCTCGGAATGAGCAGTTCTTC. This gives the protein CAWSVKVGGPRNEQFF.

The chain carries TRBV4-3 and TRBJ2-3, with 8 bases identical to TRBD1. The junction had 11 bases not matched to a gene; V was cut back by 1 base and J by 5 bases. CDR1 and CDR2 (germline): LGHNA, YSLEER. The CDR3 contains 17 residues. The CDR3 bases are TGCGCCAGCAGCCAAGTCTTGACCAGGGGGCTTTTAGATACGCAGTATTTT. Its protein is CASSQVLTRGLLDTQYF.

This chain connects TRBV24-1 to TRBJ2-7, with D possibly being TRBD2 (5 bases). V lost 7 bases, J lost 1 base, and 22 bases lay in between. Germline V gene data show CDR1 as KGHDR and CDR2 as SFDVKD. CDR3 size: 17 residues. The CDR3 loop reads CATRAVGNNAQSYEQYF. The CDR3 DNA reads as TGTGCCACCAGAGCGGTGGGGAATAACGCACAGTCCTACGAGCAGTACTTC.

This clone was seen once. The rearrangement links TRBV28 to TRBJ1-2; no clear D. V shed 4 bases and J shed 8 bases, with 20 bases lying between them. Looked up from germline, CDR1 is MDHEN and CDR2 is SYDVKM. The CDR3 is 15 amino acids. This CDR3 is CASSYIAGGKRGYTF. The CDR3 DNA follows: TGTGCCAGCAGTTACATCGCAGGAGGGAAGAGAGGCTACACCTTC.

V is TRBV6-2 or TRBV6-3 and J is TRBJ1-5, with D hard to call. V lost 2 bases and J 4 bases, leaving 18 bases between the germline ends. CDR1 is MNHEY and CDR2 is SVGEGT in the germline V gene. This CDR3 spans 17 amino acids. CDR3: CASSYPSGSSPNQPQHF. The CDR3 coding sequence is TGTGCCAGCAGTTACCCCTCGGGGAGCAGTCCAAATCAGCCCCAGCATTTT.

V is TRBV5-1 and J is TRBJ1-1, with 7 bases fitting TRBD1. The trim removed 4 bases at V and 2 bases at J, leaving 8 bases unmatched. The length of the CDR3 is 15 residues. Germline values: CDR1 SGHRS, CDR2 YFSETQ. In DNA form, the CDR3 reads TGCGCCAGCAGCGTTTCCGGGACAGCAAACACTGAAGCTTTCTTT. Residues: CASSVSGTANTEAFF. The variable domain in full, completed from reference TRBV5-1 and TRBJ1-1, reads KAGVTQTPRYLIKTRGQQVTLSCSPISGHRSVSWYQQTPGQGLQFLFEYFSETQRNKGNFPGRFSGRQFSNSRSEMNVSTLELGDSALYLCASSVSGTANTEAFFGQGTRLTVV.

This chain links TRBV3-1 (or the pseudogene TRBV3-2) with TRBJ2-6; 10 positions match TRBD2. Per the germline V gene, CDR1 is LGHDT and CDR2 is YNNKEL (reference sequence). The CDR3 is made up of 17 amino acids. V dropped 3 bases and J dropped 1; count of bases not matched to a gene: 3. This CDR3 reads CASSHSGRGSGANVLTF. In DNA, the CDR3 is TGTGCCAGCAGCCACAGCGGGAGGGGTTCTGGGGCCAACGTCCTGACTTTC.